These 15 T cell receptor beta chains originate from one sample sequenced in a study of Ad26.COV2.S vaccination and SARS-CoV-2 variants. Treatment meaning: about 20 received Ad26.COV2.S at low or high dose, single or two shots; several received placebo; per-sample allocation not given. Vaccine and placebo recipients were sampled on day 63 after the first injection. Measured with immunoSEQ multiplex PCR; TCRdb has only the in-frame clones, and not every one. The sample includes some 520,000 clones, around nine tenths of them seen just once. The sample in question was peripheral blood, obtained in a trial of Ad26.COV2.S vaccine versus placebo. These receptors all come from a person aged 18-65 years who received the Ad26.COV2.S COVID-19 vaccine or a placebo.

This chain joins TRBV30 and TRBJ1-5; no definite D call. The CDR3 consists of 15 residues. The V and J ends lost 1 base and 5 bases respectively, with 15 bases between them. CDR1 and CDR2 from the germline V gene are GTSNPN and SVGIG (reference sequence). CDR3 residues: CAWSGRGLGDQPQHF. CDR3 DNA sequence: TGTGCCTGGAGTGGTAGAGGGCTCGGGGATCAGCCCCAGCATTTT.

The J gene is TRBJ1-1, the V gene TRBV5-1; TRBD1 might be the D (6 bases). The V end lost 3 bases, the J end lost 6 bases, and 24 bases lay between the germline ends. Germline lookup yields CDR1 SGHRS and CDR2 YFSETQ. This CDR3 comprises 17 residues. The chain's CDR3 is CASSSRGQGIIRPEAFF. Written as DNA, the CDR3 is TGCGCCAGCAGCTCCCGGGGCCAGGGGATAATCCGCCCTGAAGCTTTCTTT.

This rearrangement joins TRBV30 to TRBJ1-2; 7 bases fit TRBD1. V trimming: 7 bases; J trimming: 4 bases; junction bases outside the gene matches: 9. Germline lookup yields CDR1 GTSNPN and CDR2 SVGIG (reference sequence). The length of the CDR3 is 13 residues. In nucleotides, the CDR3 is TGTGCCTACTCGACAGGGTGGGGCTATGGCTACACCTTC. Translated: CAYSTGWGYGYTF.

The rearrangement uses TRBV11-2 and TRBJ2-7; no clear D gene. V shed 0 bases and J shed 0 bases, with 9 bases lying between them. This CDR3 spans 15 amino acids. Germline V CDR1 and CDR2: SGHAT, FQNNGV. This CDR3 is CASSLDRAASYEQYF. The CDR3 nucleotides are TGTGCCAGCAGCTTAGATCGCGCAGCCTCCTACGAGCAGTACTTC. The whole variable domain, remainder taken from reference TRBV11-2 and TRBJ2-7, is EAGVAQSPRYKIIEKRQSVAFWCNPISGHATLYWYQQILGQGPKLLIQFQNNGVVDDSQLPKDRFSAERLKGVDSTLKIQPAKLEDSAVYLCASSLDRAASYEQYFGPGTRLTVT.

The chain carries TRBV19 and TRBJ1-1, with a possible D match to TRBD1 (5 bases). Germline V lookup: CDR1 LNHDA, CDR2 SQIVND (reference sequence). V shed 5 bases and J shed 4 bases, with 14 bases lying between them. The CDR3 totals 14 residues. The CDR3 DNA reads as TGTGCCAGTAGTCCCCTCAGGGCAGGCACTGAAGCTTTCTTT. This codes for CASSPLRAGTEAFF.

This clone occurred once. This chain connects TRBV19 to TRBJ2-2; 14 bases line up with TRBD2. The V gene end was trimmed by 4 bases and the J gene end by 3 bases; junction bases not matched to a gene: 10. CDR1 LNHDA and CDR2 SQIVND come from the germline V gene (reference sequence). CDR3 length equals 19 residues. As DNA, the CDR3 is TGTGCCAGTAGTAAAAACCCGGGACTAGCGGGAGCGCACACCGGGGAGCTGTTTTTT. As protein: CASSKNPGLAGAHTGELFF.

The chain carries TRBV28 and TRBJ2-5; 8 nucleotides line up with TRBD2. Germline V gene data show CDR1 as MDHEN and CDR2 as SYDVKM. This CDR3 is 14 amino acids long. The V segment lost 6 bases and the J segment 5 bases; nucleotides outside the gene matches: 8. CDR3 sequence: CASSPGGVPETQYF. The CDR3 nucleotides read TGTGCCAGCAGCCCCGGGGGGGTCCCCGAGACCCAGTACTTC.

The chain employs TRBV4-2 and TRBJ2-1; 10 nucleotides line up with TRBD1. Per germline, CDR1 LGHNA and CDR2 YNFKEQ. V shed 2 bases and J 2 bases; nucleotides not matched to a gene: 3. The length of the CDR3 is 16 residues. CDR3 nucleotide sequence: TGTGCCAGCAGCCAATCCGGACAGGGGGCCTACAATGAGCAGTTCTTC. This codes for CASSQSGQGAYNEQFF.

This chain uses TRBV9 with TRBJ2-2; 9 nucleotides agree with TRBD2. The length of the CDR3 is 17 residues. CDR1 is SGDLS and CDR2 is YYNGEE in the germline V gene. With V trimmed by 2 bases and J by 6 bases, 11 bases remained unmatched. The CDR3 is CASSVTLAGRVAGELFF. DNA for the CDR3: TGTGCCAGCAGCGTGACTCTAGCGGGGAGGGTAGCCGGGGAGCTGTTTTTT.

This chain joins TRBV5-6 and TRBJ1-1, with 7 bases aligning to TRBD1. Germline V gene lookup returns CDR1 SGHDT and CDR2 YYEEEE. The CDR3 contains 14 residues. The J segment lost 4 bases and the V segment lost 2 bases, leaving 5 bases of the junction unmatched. The CDR3 protein is CASSFGRQGTEAFF. CDR3 DNA: TGTGCCAGCAGCTTTGGTAGACAGGGCACTGAAGCTTTCTTT. Full variable domain (remainder filled in from reference TRBV5-6 and TRBJ1-1): DAGVTQSPTHLIKTRGQQVTLRCSPKSGHDTVSWYQQALGQGPQFIFQYYEEEERQRGNFPDRFSGHQFPNYSSELNVNALLLGDSALYLCASSFGRQGTEAFFGQGTRLTVV.

The V call is TRBV24-1, the J call TRBJ2-2, with D maybe TRBD2 (6 bases). The V end lost 0 bases, the J end lost 0 bases, and 10 bases lay between the germline ends. The CDR3 consists of 17 residues. Per germline, CDR1 KGHDR and CDR2 SFDVKD. The CDR3 nucleotides are TGTGCCACCAGTGATTTGGGGGGGAACGCGAACACCGGGGAGCTGTTTTTT. This gives the protein CATSDLGGNANTGELFF.

The V gene is TRBV28, the J gene TRBJ2-7, with 7 bases matching TRBD1. The CDR3 length is 19 residues. Germline V gene sequence: CDR1 MDHEN, CDR2 SYDVKM. V lost 6 bases and J lost 2; bases outside the gene matches: 22. CDR3 residues: CASSLPAPPPGTDTYEQYF. The CDR3 nucleotides read TGTGCCAGCAGCCTCCCCGCCCCCCCGCCCGGGACAGATACCTACGAGCAGTACTTC.

V gene TRBV12-1 combines with J gene TRBJ2-7; whether TRBD1, the table's D call, matches the DNA was not checked. TRBV12-1 is a recognized pseudogene. CDR3 length equals 15 residues. CDR3 nucleotides: TGTGCCAGCAGCCATGGACAGGTCCTTGGGGACGAGCAGTACTTC. Translating gives CASSHGQVLGDEQYF.

This clone was picked up a small number of times. CDR3: CASSFQTSGLQGQYF. The CDR3, as DNA: TGTGCCAGCAGTTTCCAGACTAGCGGCCTCCAAGGGCAGTACTTC. This chain links TRBV27 with TRBJ2-7, with 9 bases that match TRBD2. Germline V lookup: CDR1 MNHEY, CDR2 SMNVEV (reference sequence). This CDR3 region has 15 residues. Trimming at V came to 3 bases and at J to 9 bases, leaving 12 bases not matched to a gene.

The chain has TRBV5-1 and TRBJ2-1; 7 bases agree with TRBD2. From germline, CDR1 is SGHRS and CDR2 YFSETQ. This CDR3 has 16 amino acids. With 3 bases clipped from V and 4 bases from J, the junction kept 10 bases outside the gene matches. The CDR3 nucleotides read TGCGCCAGCAGCTCTGGGAGCGGGAATCCTTACAATGAGCAGTTCTTC. The encoded protein is CASSSGSGNPYNEQFF. The full variable domain, rest sourced from reference TRBV5-1 and TRBJ2-1, is KAGVTQTPRYLIKTRGQQVTLSCSPISGHRSVSWYQQTPGQGLQFLFEYFSETQRNKGNFPGRFSGRQFSNSRSEMNVSTLELGDSALYLCASSSGSGNPYNEQFFGPGTRLTVL.